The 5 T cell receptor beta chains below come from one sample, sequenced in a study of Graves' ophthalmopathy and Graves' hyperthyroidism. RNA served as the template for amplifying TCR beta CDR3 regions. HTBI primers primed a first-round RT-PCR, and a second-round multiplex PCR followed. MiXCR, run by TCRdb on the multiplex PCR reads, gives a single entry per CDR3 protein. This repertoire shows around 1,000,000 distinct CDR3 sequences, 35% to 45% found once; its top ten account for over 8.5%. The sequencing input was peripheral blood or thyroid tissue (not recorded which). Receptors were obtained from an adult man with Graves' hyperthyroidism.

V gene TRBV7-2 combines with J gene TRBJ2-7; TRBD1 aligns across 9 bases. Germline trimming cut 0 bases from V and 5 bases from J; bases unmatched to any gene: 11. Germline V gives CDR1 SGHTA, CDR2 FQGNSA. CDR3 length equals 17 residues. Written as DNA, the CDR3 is TGTGCCAGCAGCTTAGCGCGATTGGGACAGGGACCCCACGAGCAGTACTTC. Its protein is CASSLARLGQGPHEQYF.

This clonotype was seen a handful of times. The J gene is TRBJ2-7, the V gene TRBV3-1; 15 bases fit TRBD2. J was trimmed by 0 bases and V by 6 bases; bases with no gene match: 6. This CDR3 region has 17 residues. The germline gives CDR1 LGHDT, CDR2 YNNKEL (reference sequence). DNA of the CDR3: TGTGCCAGCAGTTCCGGGACTAGCGGGGGGACCTCCTACGAGCAGTACTTC. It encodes CASSSGTSGGTSYEQYF.

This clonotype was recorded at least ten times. For the CDR3, the DNA is TGCAGTGCCCCGGGACTAGCGGGGGGTGTGACCCAGTACTTC. Protein product: CSAPGLAGGVTQYF. The V gene is TRBV20-1, the J gene TRBJ2-5; 15 bases agree with TRBD2. This CDR3 comprises 14 residues. CDR1 is DFQATT and CDR2 is SNEGSKA in the germline V gene (reference sequence). With 6 bases clipped from V and 7 bases from J, the junction kept 6 bases outside the gene matches.

CDR3 loop: CAISVRTGPATNEKLFF. The CDR3 DNA reads as TGTGCCATCAGTGTCCGGACAGGCCCTGCAACTAATGAAAAACTGTTTTTT. The V gene is TRBV10-3, the J gene TRBJ1-4; 7 bases agree with TRBD1. The CDR3 contains 17 residues. The V gene's germline CDR1 is ENHRY and CDR2 SYGVKD. Trimming cost V 4 bases and J 0 bases; bases outside gene matches: 8.

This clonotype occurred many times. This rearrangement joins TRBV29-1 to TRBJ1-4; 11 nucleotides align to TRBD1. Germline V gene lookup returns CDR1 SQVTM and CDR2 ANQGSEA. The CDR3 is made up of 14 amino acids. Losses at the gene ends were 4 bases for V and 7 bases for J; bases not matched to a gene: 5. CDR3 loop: CSVVSGTGGEKLFF. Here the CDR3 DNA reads TGCAGCGTTGTTAGCGGGACAGGGGGTGAAAAACTGTTTTTT. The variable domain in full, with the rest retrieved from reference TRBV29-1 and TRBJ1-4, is SAVISQKPSRDICQRGTSLTIQCQVDSQVTMMFWYRQQPGQSLTLIATANQGSEATYESGFVIDKFPISRPNLTFSTLTVSNMSPEDSSIYLCSVVSGTGGEKLFFGSGTQLSVL.